The 29 T cell receptor beta chains below come from one sample, sequenced in a study of T cells after yellow fever vaccination. TCRdb itself ran the 5' RACE reads through MiXCR, one entry per CDR3 protein. Among approximately 300,000 distinct CDR3 sequences listed, roughly a tenth were seen once. The specimen was CD4+ T cells sorted from PBMCs, collected 45 days after the yellow fever booster vaccination. The receptors originated from a man aged 18 to 29 who received the YFV17D yellow fever vaccine.

This rearrangement joins TRBV10-3 to TRBJ1-3; D possibly corresponds to TRBD1 (5 bases). Germline V lookup: CDR1 ENHRY, CDR2 SYGVKD. CDR3 length equals 15 residues. V was clipped by 6 bases and J by 0 bases, with 12 bases between them. CDR3: CAIRSGTASGNTIYF. In DNA, the CDR3 is TGTGCCATCAGATCAGGGACGGCCTCTGGAAACACCATATATTTT.

Only a few counts were recorded for this clonotype. The CDR3 loop is CASSRMTGTDNEQFF. In DNA, the CDR3 is TGTGCCAGCAGCCGAATGACCGGGACAGACAATGAGCAGTTCTTC. The chain has TRBV5-4 and TRBJ2-1; TRBD1 matches 7 bases. Germline CDR1 reads SGHNT; CDR2 reads YYREEE (reference sequence). The V segment lost 4 bases and the J segment 5 bases; nucleotides outside the gene matches: 9. The CDR3 has 15 residues. Drawing the rest from reference TRBV5-4 and TRBJ2-1, the complete variable domain is ETGVTQSPTHLIKTRGQQVTLRCSSQSGHNTVSWYQQALGQGPQFIFQYYREEENGRGNFPPRFSGLQFPNYSSELNVNALELDDSALYLCASSRMTGTDNEQFFGPGTRLTVL.

This clonotype was observed a few times. The chain recombines TRBV5-1 with TRBJ2-2; the match to TRBD2 covers 8 bases. The CDR3 is 14 amino acids. Germline V lookup: CDR1 SGHRS, CDR2 YFSETQ. V shed 4 bases, J shed 4 bases, and the junction held 3 bases outside the gene matches. DNA for the CDR3: TGCGCCAGCAGCGGACTAGCCGTCACCGGGGAGCTGTTTTTT. It translates to CASSGLAVTGELFF.

This chain links TRBV18 with TRBJ1-3, with unresolved D. V was pared by 3 bases and J by 4 bases, with 13 bases between. The CDR3 totals 15 residues. The germline CDR1 and CDR2 sequences are KGHSH and LQKENI. The CDR3 coding sequence is TGTGCCAGCTCACCTCGCGGGTCAATCGGAAACACCATATATTTT. Translation gives CASSPRGSIGNTIYF.

The J gene is TRBJ1-1, the V gene TRBV5-1; 7 nucleotides agree with TRBD1. There are 14 residues in the CDR3. Germline V gene data show CDR1 as SGHRS and CDR2 as YFSETQ. The ends lost 4 bases at V and 2 bases at J; junction bases unmatched: 5. CDR3 sequence reads: CASSHRQGNTEAFF. The DNA for the CDR3 is TGCGCCAGCAGCCATCGACAGGGAAACACTGAAGCTTTCTTT.

This clonotype was seen a few times. The gene calls are TRBV27 and TRBJ2-7, with unresolved D. The length of the CDR3 is 13 residues. V was clipped by 5 bases and J by 1 base, with 9 bases between them. Per germline, CDR1 MNHEY and CDR2 SMNVEV (reference sequence). The CDR3: CASSGYGSYEQYF. CDR3 coding DNA: TGTGCCAGCAGTGGGTACGGTTCCTACGAGCAGTACTTC.

This clonotype has only a few counts. V is TRBV12-3 or TRBV12-4 and J is TRBJ2-1; D is unresolved. This CDR3 region has 15 residues. The germline V and J ends were trimmed by 1 base and 0 bases, with 7 bases remaining between them. The CDR3 nucleotides are TGTGCCAGCAGTTTAGGGGTAAGCTCCTACAATGAGCAGTTCTTC. It encodes CASSLGVSSYNEQFF.

The chain couples TRBV4-3 to TRBJ2-5; 8 bases align to TRBD1. From germline, CDR1 is LGHNA and CDR2 YSLEER. The CDR3 extends over 15 amino acids. V shed 6 bases and J 0 bases; nucleotides not matched to a gene: 6. The CDR3, as DNA: TGCGCCAGCAGGGGTTCGGACAGGGACCAAGAGACCCAGTACTTC. Translated: CASRGSDRDQETQYF.

This clonotype was picked up a small number of times. The V and J genes are TRBV5-1 and TRBJ2-1, with D unresolved. Germline CDR1 SGHRS, CDR2 YFSETQ. Deletions cut 0 bases from V and 2 bases from J, with 12 bases between. The CDR3 length is 16 residues. The DNA for the CDR3 is TGCGCCAGCAGCTTGGAGGCGAGAATCACCTACAATGAGCAGTTCTTC. It codes for CASSLEARITYNEQFF.

This clonotype was seen at least ten times. The chain couples TRBV18 to TRBJ2-1; maybe TRBD1 (5 bases). Per germline, CDR1 KGHSH and CDR2 LQKENI. The CDR3 totals 15 residues. The ends were cut back, 2 bases at V and 0 bases at J, with 8 bases in the middle. In DNA form, the CDR3 reads TGTGCCAGCTCACCAGGGGCCAGCTCCTACAATGAGCAGTTCTTC. It translates to CASSPGASSYNEQFF.

The chain recombines TRBV9 with TRBJ1-2; TRBD1 agrees at 10 bases. This CDR3 is 15 amino acids long. The germline V gene encodes CDR1 SGDLS and CDR2 YYNGEE. Losses at the gene ends were 3 bases for V and 6 bases for J; bases not matched to a gene: 8. Here the CDR3 reads CASSAAGQGSNGYTF. DNA for the CDR3: TGTGCCAGCAGCGCGGCGGGACAGGGGAGCAATGGCTACACCTTC.

This clonotype came up many times. The V and J genes are TRBV7-9 and TRBJ1-2; D gene ambiguous. V was shortened by 5 bases and J by 1 base, with 8 bases between the two germline ends. The CDR3 covers 13 residues. Per the germline V gene, CDR1 is SEHNR and CDR2 is FQNEAQ (reference sequence). CDR3 bases: TGTGCCAGCAGCCTTACGGATAACTATGGCTACACCTTC. It yields the protein CASSLTDNYGYTF.

This clonotype was detected ten times or more. This chain connects TRBV5-1 to TRBJ2-1; the D gene is possibly TRBD1 (5 bases). The CDR3 runs 15 residues. Germline V CDR1 and CDR2: SGHRS, YFSETQ. Trimming took off 0 bases at V and 7 bases at J, with 14 bases between the two ends. CDR3 residues: CASSLGPAGRNEQFF. As DNA, the CDR3 is TGCGCCAGCAGCTTGGGTCCCGCAGGGCGGAATGAGCAGTTCTTC.

The genes are TRBV7-9 and TRBJ2-1, with D tentatively TRBD2 (7 bases). V lost 4 bases to trimming and J lost 5 bases, with 15 bases between them. The CDR3 length is 15 residues. Germline V gene data show CDR1 as SEHNR and CDR2 as FQNEAQ (reference sequence). The CDR3 loop reads CASSSRGGPHNEQFF. The CDR3 nucleotides read TGTGCCAGCAGCTCCCGCGGGGGCCCCCACAATGAGCAGTTCTTC.

The chain has TRBV27 and TRBJ2-4, with 9 bases aligning to TRBD1. The CDR3 covers 15 residues. The germline V gene has CDR1 MNHEY and CDR2 SMNVEV (reference sequence). Trimming at V came to 4 bases and at J to 8 bases, leaving 9 bases not matched to a gene. This CDR3 reads CASSYVGDRDDIQYF. The CDR3 DNA reads TGTGCCAGCAGTTACGTCGGGGACAGGGATGACATTCAGTACTTC.

Many counts were recorded for this clonotype. The chain is built from TRBV28 and TRBJ2-3; no clear D. Germline V gene lookup returns CDR1 MDHEN and CDR2 SYDVKM. The V gene lost 6 bases and the J gene lost 7 bases, with 11 bases spanning the gap. CDR3 length: 12 amino acids. CDR3 bases: TGTGCCAGCAGCCCGGACGGTCATACGCAGTATTTT. This codes for CASSPDGHTQYF.

The chain recombines TRBV5-1 with TRBJ1-1, with D maybe TRBD1 (6 bases). Between the trimmed V and J ends, which lost 10 bases and 1 base, there was a span of 17 bases. CDR3 size: 14 residues. Germline V gives CDR1 SGHRS, CDR2 YFSETQ. The CDR3: CASRAGATNTEAFF. The CDR3 nucleotides read TGCGCCTCCAGGGCAGGGGCAACGAACACTGAAGCTTTCTTT.

The gene calls are TRBV29-1 and TRBJ1-5; D is ambiguous. Germline CDR1 and CDR2: SQVTM and ANQGSEA. This CDR3 spans 14 amino acids. With 6 bases removed from V and 0 bases from J, the gap between germline ends came to 12 bases. The CDR3 DNA reads TGCAGCGTCTCTGGACGGTATAGCAATCAGCCCCAGCATTTT. Amino acids: CSVSGRYSNQPQHF. The whole variable domain, filled in from reference TRBV29-1 and TRBJ1-5, reads SAVISQKPSRDICQRGTSLTIQCQVDSQVTMMFWYRQQPGQSLTLIATANQGSEATYESGFVIDKFPISRPNLTFSTLTVSNMSPEDSSIYLCSVSGRYSNQPQHFGDGTRLSIL.

This clonotype was detected only a few times. The chain combines TRBV7-2 with TRBJ2-7, with 9 bases identical to TRBD2. With V trimmed by 1 base and J by 2 bases, 6 bases remained unmatched. The CDR3 totals 16 residues. The germline V gene encodes CDR1 SGHTA and CDR2 FQGNSA. CDR3 sequence (DNA): TGTGCCAGCAGCTTAGTGAGCGGGGGGACCCCCTACGAGCAGTACTTC. The encoded protein is CASSLVSGGTPYEQYF. Full variable domain (missing parts from reference TRBV7-2 and TRBJ2-7): GAGVSQSPSNKVTEKGKDVELRCDPISGHTALYWYRQSLGQGLEFLIYFQGNSAPDKSGLPSDRFSAERTGGSVSTLTIQRTQQEDSAVYLCASSLVSGGTPYEQYFGPGTRLTVT.

This clonotype was observed a handful of times. This chain joins TRBV20-1 and TRBJ2-3; the D gene could be TRBD1 or TRBD2 (6 bases each). V shed 6 bases and J shed 3 bases, with 16 bases lying between them. The CDR3 extends over 14 amino acids. Germline V gene lookup returns CDR1 DFQATT and CDR2 SNEGSKA (reference sequence). This chain's CDR3 is CSAPPGGGTDTQYF. CDR3 sequence (DNA): TGCAGTGCACCCCCTGGAGGGGGAACAGATACGCAGTATTTT.

The chain uses TRBV6-1 and TRBJ1-6; D is unclear. This CDR3 has 13 amino acids. CDR1 and CDR2 from the germline V gene are MNHNS and SASEGT. The V gene lost 2 bases and the J gene lost 6 bases, with 5 bases spanning the gap. CDR3 sequence: CASSELGNSPLHF. CDR3 bases: TGTGCCAGCAGTGAATTGGGTAATTCACCCCTCCACTTT.

The sample holds a few counts of this clonotype. The junction departs from germline at one end; a sequencing error may be responsible. V and J are TRBV7-7 and TRBJ2-2; TRBD1 matches 8 bases. The CDR3 is 14 amino acids. Germline V gives CDR1 SSHAT, CDR2 FNYEAQ (reference sequence). CDR3 loop: CASSFQGADGELFF. DNA of the CDR3: TGTGCTAGCAGCTTCCAGGGGGCTGACGGGGAGCTGTTTTTT.

The V call is TRBV6-5, the J call TRBJ1-1, with D possibly being TRBD1 (6 bases). The V end lost 6 bases, the J end lost 4 bases, and 15 bases lay between the germline ends. Germline-derived CDR1 and CDR2 are MNHEY and SVGAGI. The CDR3 loop spans 14 amino acids. The CDR3 loop reads CASSYQEGGTEAFF. As DNA, the CDR3 is TGTGCCAGCAGCTATCAAGAGGGGGGCACTGAAGCTTTCTTT.

The sample holds a few counts of this clonotype. The genes are TRBV18 and TRBJ2-3; weak D call: TRBD2 (5 bases). The CDR3 has 16 amino acids. Germline-derived CDR1 and CDR2 are KGHSH and LQKENI. V gave up 0 bases and J gave up 1 base, with 11 bases separating them. The CDR3 reads CASSPPGLEGTDTQYF. CDR3 coding DNA: TGTGCCAGCTCACCACCGGGGTTGGAGGGCACAGATACGCAGTATTTT.

The chain combines TRBV12-3 or TRBV12-4 with TRBJ1-6; weak D call: TRBD1 (5 bases). V gave up 6 bases and J gave up 10 bases, with 13 bases separating them. The CDR3 spans 13 residues. As DNA, the CDR3 is TGTGCCAGCAGCGAGGGGCGCAGATCACCCCTCCACTTT. This sequence encodes CASSEGRRSPLHF.

The chain combines TRBV7-2 with TRBJ1-6, with 9 bases aligning to TRBD1. CDR1 is SGHTA, CDR2 FQGNSA, per germline. The junction had 8 bases not matched to a gene; V was cut back by 4 bases and J by 7 bases. This CDR3 has 16 amino acids. CDR3 region: CASSSGGTGTNSPLHF. The CDR3 nucleotides are TGTGCCAGCAGCTCAGGGGGGACAGGGACGAATTCACCCCTCCACTTT. Full variable domain (outside the CDR3, taken from reference TRBV7-2 and TRBJ1-6): GAGVSQSPSNKVTEKGKDVELRCDPISGHTALYWYRQSLGQGLEFLIYFQGNSAPDKSGLPSDRFSAERTGGSVSTLTIQRTQQEDSAVYLCASSSGGTGTNSPLHFGNGTRLTVT.

V and J are TRBV5-1 and TRBJ1-4, with TRBD1 matching over 9 bases. Losses at the gene ends were 4 bases for V and 3 bases for J; bases not matched to a gene: 7. This CDR3 contains 16 residues. CDR1 and CDR2 (germline): SGHRS, YFSETQ. The CDR3 nucleotides are TGCGCCAGCAGCGCCGGGACAGGGCGTCCTAATGAAAAACTGTTTTTT. Residues: CASSAGTGRPNEKLFF.

The V and J genes are TRBV4-2 and TRBJ1-3; D might be TRBD1 (6 bases). With 1 base removed from V and 0 bases from J, the gap between germline ends came to 7 bases. The CDR3 has 15 residues. From germline, CDR1 is LGHNA and CDR2 YNFKEQ. Written as DNA, the CDR3 is TGTGCCAGCAGCCAAGGACAGGTCTCTGGAAACACCATATATTTT. This sequence encodes CASSQGQVSGNTIYF.

The rearrangement links TRBV4-2 to TRBJ2-5; the match to TRBD1 covers 7 bases. The CDR3 contains 15 residues. CDR1 is LGHNA and CDR2 is YNFKEQ in the germline V gene. Trimming cost V 4 bases and J 2 bases; bases outside gene matches: 7. In DNA, the CDR3 is TGTGCCAGCAGCCCCCGAGGCAGGGGGCAAGAGACCCAGTACTTC. It is translated as CASSPRGRGQETQYF.